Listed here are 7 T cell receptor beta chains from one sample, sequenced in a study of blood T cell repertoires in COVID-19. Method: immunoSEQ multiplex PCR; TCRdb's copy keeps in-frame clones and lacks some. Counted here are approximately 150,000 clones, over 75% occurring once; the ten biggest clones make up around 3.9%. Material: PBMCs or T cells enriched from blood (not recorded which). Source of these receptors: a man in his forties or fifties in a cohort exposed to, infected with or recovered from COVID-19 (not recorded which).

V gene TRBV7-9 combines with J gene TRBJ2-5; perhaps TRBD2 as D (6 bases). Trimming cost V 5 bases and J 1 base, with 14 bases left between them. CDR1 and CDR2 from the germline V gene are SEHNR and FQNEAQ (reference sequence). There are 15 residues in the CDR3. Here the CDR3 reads CASSPGLLLQETQYF. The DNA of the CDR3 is TGTGCCAGCAGCCCGGGACTGCTCCTCCAAGAGACCCAGTACTTC.

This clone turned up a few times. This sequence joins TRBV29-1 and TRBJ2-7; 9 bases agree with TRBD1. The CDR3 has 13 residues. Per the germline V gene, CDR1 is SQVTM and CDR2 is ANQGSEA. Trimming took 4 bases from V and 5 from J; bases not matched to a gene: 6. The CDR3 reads CSVGTGGRDEQYF. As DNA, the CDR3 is TGCAGCGTTGGAACAGGGGGCCGGGACGAGCAGTACTTC.

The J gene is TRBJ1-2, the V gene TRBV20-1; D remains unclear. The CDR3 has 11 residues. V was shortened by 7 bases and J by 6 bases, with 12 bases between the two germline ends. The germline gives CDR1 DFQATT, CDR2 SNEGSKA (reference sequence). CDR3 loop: CSGTGENGYTF. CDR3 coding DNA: TGCAGTGGTACCGGGGAGAATGGCTACACCTTC.

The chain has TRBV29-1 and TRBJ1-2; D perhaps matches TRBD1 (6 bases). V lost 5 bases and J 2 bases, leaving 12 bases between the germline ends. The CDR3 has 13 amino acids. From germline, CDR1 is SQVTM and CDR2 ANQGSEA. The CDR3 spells CSVRTAGNYGYTF. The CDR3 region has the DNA TGCAGCGTTAGGACAGCGGGGAACTATGGCTACACCTTC. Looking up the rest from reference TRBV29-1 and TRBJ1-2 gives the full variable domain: SAVISQKPSRDICQRGTSLTIQCQVDSQVTMMFWYRQQPGQSLTLIATANQGSEATYESGFVIDKFPISRPNLTFSTLTVSNMSPEDSSIYLCSVRTAGNYGYTFGSGTRLTVV.

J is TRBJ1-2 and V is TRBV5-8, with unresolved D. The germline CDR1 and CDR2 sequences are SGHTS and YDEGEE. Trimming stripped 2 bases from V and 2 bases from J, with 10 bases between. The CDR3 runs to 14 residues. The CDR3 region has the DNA TGTGCCAGCAGCTTCGAAGAGGGAAACTATGGCTACACCTTC. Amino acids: CASSFEEGNYGYTF.

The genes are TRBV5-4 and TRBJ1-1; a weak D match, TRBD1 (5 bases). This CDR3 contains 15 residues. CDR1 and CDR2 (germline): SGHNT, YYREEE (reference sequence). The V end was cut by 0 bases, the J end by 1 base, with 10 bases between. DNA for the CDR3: TGTGCCAGCAGCTTGGTTCCCAGGGCGAACACTGAAGCTTTCTTT. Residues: CASSLVPRANTEAFF.

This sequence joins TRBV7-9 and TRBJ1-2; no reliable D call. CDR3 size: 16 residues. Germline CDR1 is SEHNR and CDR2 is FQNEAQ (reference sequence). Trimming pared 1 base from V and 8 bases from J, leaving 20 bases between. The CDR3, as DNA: TGTGCCAGCAGCTTAGTGCCGGTACTATCAAATGAGGGCTACACCTTC. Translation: CASSLVPVLSNEGYTF.